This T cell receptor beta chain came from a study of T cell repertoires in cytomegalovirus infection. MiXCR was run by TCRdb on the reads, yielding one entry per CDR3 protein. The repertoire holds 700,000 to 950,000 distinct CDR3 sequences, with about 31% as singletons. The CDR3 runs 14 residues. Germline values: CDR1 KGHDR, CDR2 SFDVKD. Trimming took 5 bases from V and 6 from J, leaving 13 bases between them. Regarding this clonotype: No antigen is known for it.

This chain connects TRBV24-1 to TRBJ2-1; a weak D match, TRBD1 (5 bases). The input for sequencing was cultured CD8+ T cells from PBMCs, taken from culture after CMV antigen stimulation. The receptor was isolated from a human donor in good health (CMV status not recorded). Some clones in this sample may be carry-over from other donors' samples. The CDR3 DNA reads TGTGCCACCAGTGCCCTTCAGGGTTCCAATGAGCAGTTCTTC. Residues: CATSALQGSNEQFF.